The 9 T cell receptor beta chains given below trace back to one sample, sequenced in a study of beta chain features in type 1 diabetes. The study, taken as a whole, reports: Type 1 diabetes patients had TCRB CDR3s that were shorter (moderately but significantly so) in all four CD4+ subsets.

The isolated RNA, all of it, was reverse transcribed, so expressed TCRB transcripts were what got sequenced. TCRdb keeps only in-frame clones here, not all; method: immunoSEQ multiplex PCR. This sample yields some 270,000 clones, of which approximately 11% are seen a single time; around 0.015% belongs to the top ten. No antigens are known for them. The sequencing input was naive CD4+ T cells from blood. The receptors originated from a young man with type 1 diabetes.

The chain combines TRBV4-2 with TRBJ2-3, with 9 bases lining up with TRBD2. This CDR3 comprises 19 residues. V lost 1 base, J lost 0 bases, and 11 bases stayed unmatched. Germline V CDR1 and CDR2: LGHNA, YNFKEQ. As DNA, the CDR3 is TGTGCCAGCAGCCAAGGTAGCGGGGGACCTCAACCCAGCACAGATACGCAGTATTTT. It encodes CASSQGSGGPQPSTDTQYF.

This clone was recorded a few times. The rearrangement uses TRBV7-9 and TRBJ2-3; no reliable D call. V lost 1 base to trimming and J lost 4 bases, with 3 bases between them. This CDR3 is 12 amino acids long. Germline values: CDR1 SEHNR, CDR2 FQNEAQ (reference sequence). The CDR3 spells CASSLVADTQYF. CDR3 DNA sequence: TGTGCCAGCAGCTTAGTCGCAGATACGCAGTATTTT.

This clone appeared a few times. V gene TRBV18 combines with J gene TRBJ1-5; D gene unclear. V was cut by 2 bases and J by 5 bases, with 10 bases left in between. The germline V gene encodes CDR1 KGHSH and CDR2 LQKENI. The CDR3 spans 14 residues. CDR3 DNA: TGTGCCAGCTCACCAATCCGAGGAGATCAGCCCCAGCATTTT. It is translated as CASSPIRGDQPQHF.

This clone was found a few times. For the CDR3, the DNA is TGTGCCAGTCCTTTTGGCAGGGCCAATCAGCCCCAGCATTTT. Protein: CASPFGRANQPQHF. The chain has TRBV19 and TRBJ1-5; perhaps TRBD1 as D (5 bases). There are 14 residues in the CDR3. V shed 8 bases and J shed 3 bases, with 14 bases lying between them. Germline V gene data show CDR1 as LNHDA and CDR2 as SQIVND (reference sequence).

This clone was recorded a few times. This sequence joins TRBV6-1 and TRBJ1-1; no clear D gene. The length of the CDR3 is 13 residues. Germline V gene data show CDR1 as MNHNS and CDR2 as SASEGT. V lost 7 bases to trimming and J lost 0 bases, with 9 bases between them. The CDR3 here is CASTVSLNTEAFF. DNA of the CDR3: TGTGCCAGCACGGTTTCGCTGAACACTGAAGCTTTCTTT.

This clone occurred a few times. This chain uses TRBV29-1 with TRBJ2-2; TRBD2 might be the D (6 bases). This CDR3 spans 14 amino acids. Germline lookup yields CDR1 SQVTM and CDR2 ANQGSEA. V was clipped by 7 bases and J by 3 bases, with 15 bases between them. The CDR3 DNA sequence: TGCAGCGGGGGACTGTCCTTTGACACCGGGGAGCTGTTTTTT. Encoded protein: CSGGLSFDTGELFF.

This chain joins TRBV2 and TRBJ2-5, with D hard to call. CDR1 SNHLY and CDR2 FYNNEI come from the germline V gene. Trimming left V 7 bases short and J 1 base short, with 10 bases between. The CDR3 contains 13 residues. This CDR3 is CASTAGSQETQYF. CDR3 sequence (DNA): TGTGCCAGCACCGCAGGAAGCCAAGAGACCCAGTACTTC.

This clone showed up just a few times. The rearrangement joins TRBV7-3 to TRBJ2-1, with a weak D call TRBD1 (5 bases). The V gene lost 0 bases and the J gene lost 8 bases, with 5 bases spanning the gap. This CDR3 spans 12 amino acids. Germline-derived CDR1 and CDR2 are SGHTA and FQGTGA. The CDR3 DNA reads TGTGCCAGCAGCTTAACAGGGGATGAGCAGTTCTTC. It specifies CASSLTGDEQFF.

The genes are TRBV27 and TRBJ1-1, with D maybe TRBD1 (6 bases). The CDR3 loop spans 15 amino acids. V was shortened by 1 base and J by 1 base, with 10 bases between the two germline ends. From germline, CDR1 is MNHEY and CDR2 SMNVEV (reference sequence). The CDR3 is CASSLFPQGNTEAFF. Here the CDR3 DNA reads TGTGCCAGCAGTTTATTTCCACAGGGGAACACTGAAGCTTTCTTT.